This record concerns one T cell receptor (beta chain) sequence. Its antigen remains unidentified. Via MiXCR, TCRdb re-called the 5' RACE reads, giving one row per CDR3 protein. In the table there are 250,000 to 400,000 distinct CDR3 sequences, 4.1% of which are singletons. This sample is drawn from a study of T cells after yellow fever vaccination. Looking at the study overall: It was SMART-Seq v4 Ultra Low Input that prepared the fractions with low cell numbers. Study-wide findings and caveats: Weaker, the secondary response had a peak occurring faster, on day 5 versus 15.

The receptor comes from a man aged 18-30 years who received the YFV17D yellow fever vaccine. The starting material was PBMCs, obtained 5 days after the yellow fever booster vaccination.

CDR3 protein: CASRSGSRMNTEAFF. The DNA for the CDR3 is TGTGCCAGCCGCTCCGGGAGCAGAATGAACACTGAAGCTTTCTTT. This chain joins TRBV7-2 and TRBJ1-1; D gene uncertain. This CDR3 spans 15 amino acids. The germline V and J ends were trimmed by 8 bases and 0 bases, with 16 bases remaining between them. Germline assignment: CDR1 SGHTA and CDR2 FQGNSA.